The 10 T cell receptor beta chains listed next were all sequenced from one sample in a study of blood T cell repertoires in COVID-19. TCRdb's copy holds only in-frame clones and misses some; the assay was immunoSEQ multiplex PCR. The profile covers approximately 210,000 clones, with 70% to 90% appearing a single time and approximately 1.5% taken by the ten largest. The specimen was peripheral blood. These receptors were taken from a man in his late teens or twenties with active or convalescent COVID-19.

The gene calls are TRBV27 and TRBJ2-5; D might be TRBD2 (5 bases). The germline V gene has CDR1 MNHEY and CDR2 SMNVEV (reference sequence). CDR3 length: 14 residues. Between the trimmed V and J ends, which lost 2 bases and 7 bases, there was a span of 14 bases. This CDR3 reads CASSLAREFVTQYF. The CDR3 DNA reads as TGTGCCAGCAGTTTAGCCCGGGAATTTGTGACCCAGTACTTC.

The V gene is TRBV18, the J gene TRBJ1-2, with 8 nucleotides matching TRBD1. The CDR3 consists of 15 residues. Losses at the gene ends were 4 bases for V and 6 bases for J; bases not matched to a gene: 10. Germline V gene data show CDR1 as KGHSH and CDR2 as LQKENI. CDR3 residues: CASSLGSGGSDGYTF. The CDR3 bases are TGTGCCAGCTCACTGGGATCAGGGGGCTCTGATGGCTACACCTTC.

CDR3 protein: CASTRGQGYNEQFF. CDR3 DNA sequence: TGTGCCAGCACCCGAGGACAGGGGTACAATGAGCAGTTCTTC. V and J are TRBV6-5 and TRBJ2-1, with 9 bases fitting TRBD1. From germline, CDR1 is MNHEY and CDR2 SVGAGI. This CDR3 spans 14 amino acids. The trim removed 7 bases at V and 4 bases at J, leaving 5 bases unmatched.

This clone has a handful of counts. This sequence joins TRBV10-1 and TRBJ2-7, with 9 nucleotides matching TRBD2. Trimming took 6 bases from V and 0 from J; bases not matched to a gene: 12. This CDR3 has 17 residues. CDR1 and CDR2 from the germline V gene are WNHNN and SYGVQD (reference sequence). CDR3 bases: TGCGCCAGCAGCGGGTTGGCGGTAGCGGGAGACTCCTACGAGCAGTACTTC. It is translated as CASSGLAVAGDSYEQYF.

V usage is TRBV2 and J usage is TRBJ2-7, with D maybe TRBD2 (5 bases). This CDR3 has 15 residues. Trimming shortened V by 6 bases and J by 0 bases, and 15 bases separated the two germline ends. In germline, CDR1 is SNHLY, CDR2 FYNNEI. The CDR3 here is CASRNTGVGSYEQYF. CDR3 sequence (DNA): TGTGCCAGCAGAAATACCGGGGTCGGCTCCTACGAGCAGTACTTC.

This clone was found a few times. This sequence joins TRBV11-3 and TRBJ2-1, with D unclear. The CDR3 loop spans 14 amino acids. The V end was cut by 2 bases, the J end by 3 bases, with 8 bases between. The V gene's germline CDR1 is SGHNT and CDR2 YENEEA. CDR3 sequence: CASSLSGLYNEQFF. CDR3 coding DNA: TGTGCCAGCAGCTTAAGTGGGCTCTACAATGAGCAGTTCTTC. The full variable domain, its missing parts supplied by reference TRBV11-3 and TRBJ2-1, is EAGVVQSPRYKIIEKKQPVAFWCNPISGHNTLYWYLQNLGQGPELLIRYENEEAVDDSQLPKDRFSAERLKGVDSTLKIQPAELGDSAVYLCASSLSGLYNEQFFGPGTRLTVL.

The chain is built from TRBV19 and TRBJ1-2, with 7 bases identical to TRBD1. J gave up 2 bases and V 5 bases, and 5 bases lay outside the gene matches. The CDR3 is 14 residues long. Germline V gene lookup returns CDR1 LNHDA and CDR2 SQIVND (reference sequence). CDR3 in DNA: TGTGCCAGTAGTCGGGACAGCGAGAACTATGGCTACACCTTC. It yields the protein CASSRDSENYGYTF.

The CDR3: CASTRPATSGRQTQYF. CDR3 in DNA: TGTGCCAGTACCCGACCCGCGACTAGCGGGAGACAGACCCAGTACTTC. This chain joins TRBV19 and TRBJ2-5; 12 nucleotides align to TRBD2. CDR1 is LNHDA, CDR2 SQIVND, per germline (reference sequence). Losses at the gene ends were 7 bases for V and 6 bases for J; bases not matched to a gene: 12. CDR3 length: 16 amino acids.

The V gene is TRBV6-2 or TRBV6-3, the J gene TRBJ2-7, with 8 positions matching TRBD1. V lost 2 bases and J lost 0; bases outside the gene matches: 9. CDR3 size: 17 residues. The germline V gene has CDR1 MNHEY and CDR2 SVGEGT. CDR3 region: CASSYPTRQGSSYEQYF. Written as DNA, the CDR3 is TGTGCCAGCAGTTACCCTACCCGACAGGGGAGCTCCTACGAGCAGTACTTC.

The chain employs TRBV21-1 and TRBJ1-6; TRBD1 is the table's D call, not checked against the DNA. TRBV21-1 is tagged as a pseudogene. The CDR3 loop spans 18 amino acids. This CDR3 reads CASSNGLTGSSYNSPLHF. In nucleotides, the CDR3 is TGTGCCAGCAGCAACGGCCTGACAGGGAGCTCCTATAATTCACCCCTCCACTTT.